This TCR beta chain was observed in a study of T cell repertoires in cytomegalovirus infection. On the study more broadly: CMV infection plus the matching HLA type was flagged by public TCR beta signatures.

From germline, CDR1 is SGHVS and CDR2 FQNEAQ. Trimming took 4 bases from V and 4 from J; bases not matched to a gene: 5. The CDR3 runs 15 residues. MiXCR, applied by TCRdb to the reads, yields one record per CDR3 protein. The sample lists 200,000 to 300,000 distinct CDR3 sequences, 8% to 9.5% occurring once. The study, taken as a whole, reports: HLA-C-restricted CMV-specific TCR beta clonotypes prevailed in the ex vivo response. Based on cumulative public TCR beta family frequency, carriers of CMV plus the relevant HLA were identified.

This clonotype was found many times. As yet, its antigen is unknown. V usage is TRBV7-8 and J usage is TRBJ1-1, with 11 bases aligning to TRBD1. This TCR was sampled from a human donor in good health (CMV status not recorded). Some clones in this sample may be carry-over from other donors' samples. The sample taken for sequencing was PBMCs. The chain's CDR3 is CASSSGDRGGTEAFF. The CDR3 coding sequence is TGTGCCAGCAGCTCAGGGGACAGGGGGGGCACTGAAGCTTTCTTT.